This T cell receptor beta chain was found in a study of neoadjuvant anti-PD-1 for oral cavity cancer. The data were produced by immunoSEQ multiplex PCR, yet TCRdb's version contains in-frame clones alone and is incomplete. This table holds 5,500 to 8,500 clones, around 45% found once. Whole-study results and caveats: Pretreatment Treg/Th17 ratio correlated inversely with post-treatment tumor clonality.

This clone was detected only once. Antigen: not known. The CDR3 covers 16 residues. The germline V gene encodes CDR1 LNHDA and CDR2 SQIVND (reference sequence). The V end was cut by 5 bases, the J end by 10 bases, with 26 bases between. This chain joins TRBV19 and TRBJ1-1; D might be TRBD1 (6 bases). This clonotype was obtained from a person aged 35-79 years with oral cavity squamous cell carcinoma. The input for sequencing was tumor tissue, taken before nivolumab (anti-PD-1) treatment. The CDR3 spells CASSPQPGQFGGRAFF. Written as DNA, the CDR3 is TGTGCCAGTAGTCCCCAACCCGGACAGTTCGGCGGGCGAGCTTTCTTT.